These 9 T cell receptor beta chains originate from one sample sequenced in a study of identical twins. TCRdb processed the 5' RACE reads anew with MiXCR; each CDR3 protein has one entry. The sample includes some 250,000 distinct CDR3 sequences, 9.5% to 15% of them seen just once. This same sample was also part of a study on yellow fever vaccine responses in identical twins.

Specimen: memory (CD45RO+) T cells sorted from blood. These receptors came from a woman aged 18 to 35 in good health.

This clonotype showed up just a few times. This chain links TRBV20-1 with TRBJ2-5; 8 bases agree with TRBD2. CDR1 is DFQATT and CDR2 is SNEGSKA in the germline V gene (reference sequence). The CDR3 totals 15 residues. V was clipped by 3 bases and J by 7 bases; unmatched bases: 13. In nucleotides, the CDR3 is TGCAGTGCTAGGGATCCGGGACTAGACTTGGGGACCCAGTACTTC. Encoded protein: CSARDPGLDLGTQYF.

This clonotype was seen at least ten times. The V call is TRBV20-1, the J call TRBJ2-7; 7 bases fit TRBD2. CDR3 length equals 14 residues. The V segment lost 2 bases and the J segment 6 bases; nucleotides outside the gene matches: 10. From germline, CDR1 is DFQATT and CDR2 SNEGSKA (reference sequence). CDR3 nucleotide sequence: TGCAGTGCTAGACCACCAGGGAGGGTAGGCGAGCAGTACTTC. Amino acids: CSARPPGRVGEQYF.

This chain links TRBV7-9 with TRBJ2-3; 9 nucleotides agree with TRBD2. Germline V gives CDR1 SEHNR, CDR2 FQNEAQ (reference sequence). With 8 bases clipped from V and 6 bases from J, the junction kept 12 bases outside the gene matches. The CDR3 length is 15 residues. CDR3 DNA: TGTGCCAGCCTGGCCGAGCGGGGGGCCATGGATACGCAGTATTTT. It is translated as CASLAERGAMDTQYF.

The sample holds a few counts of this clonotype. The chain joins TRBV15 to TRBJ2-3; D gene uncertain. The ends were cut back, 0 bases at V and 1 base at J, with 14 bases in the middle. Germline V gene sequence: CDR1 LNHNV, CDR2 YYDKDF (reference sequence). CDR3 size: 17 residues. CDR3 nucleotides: TGTGCCACCAGCAGAGATCACTTTGATAGAGGCACAGATACGCAGTATTTT. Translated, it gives CATSRDHFDRGTDTQYF.

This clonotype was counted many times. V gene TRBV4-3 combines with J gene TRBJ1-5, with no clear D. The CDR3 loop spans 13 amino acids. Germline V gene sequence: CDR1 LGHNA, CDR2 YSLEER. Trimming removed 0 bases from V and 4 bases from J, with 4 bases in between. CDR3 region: CASSQERNQPQHF. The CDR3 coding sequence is TGCGCCAGCAGCCAAGAACGTAATCAGCCCCAGCATTTT.

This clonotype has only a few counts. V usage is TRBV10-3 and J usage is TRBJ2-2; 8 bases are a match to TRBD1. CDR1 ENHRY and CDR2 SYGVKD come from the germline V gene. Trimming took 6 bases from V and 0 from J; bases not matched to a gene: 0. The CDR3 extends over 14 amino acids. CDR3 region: CAIRQGANTGELFF. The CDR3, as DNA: TGTGCCATCAGACAGGGGGCGAACACCGGGGAGCTGTTTTTT.

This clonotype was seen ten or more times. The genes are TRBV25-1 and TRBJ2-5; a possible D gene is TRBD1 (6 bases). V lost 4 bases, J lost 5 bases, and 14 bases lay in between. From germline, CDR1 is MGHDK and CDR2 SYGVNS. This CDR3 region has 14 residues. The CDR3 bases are TGTGCCAGCAGTGTCTCTGGGGGCGGGGAGACCCAGTACTTC. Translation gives CASSVSGGGETQYF.

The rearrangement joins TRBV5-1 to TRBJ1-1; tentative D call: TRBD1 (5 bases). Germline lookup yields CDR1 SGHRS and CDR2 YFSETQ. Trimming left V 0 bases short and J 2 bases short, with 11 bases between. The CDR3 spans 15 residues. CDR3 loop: CASSLGSRTNTEAFF. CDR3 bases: TGCGCCAGCAGCTTGGGAAGTAGGACAAACACTGAAGCTTTCTTT.

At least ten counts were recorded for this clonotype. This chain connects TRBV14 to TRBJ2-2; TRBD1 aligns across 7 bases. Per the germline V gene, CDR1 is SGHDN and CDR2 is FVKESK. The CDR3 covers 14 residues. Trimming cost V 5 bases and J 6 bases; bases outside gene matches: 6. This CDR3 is CASSRVDRAGELFF. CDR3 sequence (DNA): TGTGCCAGCAGCAGAGTTGACAGGGCCGGGGAGCTGTTTTTT.